This note documents a single T cell receptor (beta chain) sequence. The table lists this clone with a count of one. No cognate antigen has been identified for it. Base qualities were left out, and no much larger clone turns up one base away. This entry is derived from a study of blood T cell repertoires in COVID-19 (dated by TCRdb to the early 2020s). Background for the entire study: Collaborator samples came from the United States, Italy and Spain and covered acute and convalescent phases of COVID-19. The prospective study material was composed of cDNA or gDNA derived from T cells, B-cell-depleted T cells, or PBMCs. Deeply sampled blood TCRbeta repertoires from subjects exposed to, actively infected with, or recovered from COVID-19 were included in the dataset. The repertoires were released in a freely available public database intended as a resource for research on the immune response to SARS-CoV-2. The samples were drawn from two sources: the first 160 participants of the ongoing ImmuneRACE study, and 1,200 or so subjects contributed by 6 global collaborators. Nearly every sample came with metadata listing a de-identified subject ID, COVID-19 status, age in years and sex. Where HLA class I and class II types were available, the types were taken from metadata supplied by the sample provider, not from assay-based typing.

General conclusions and limits of the study: The amount of clinical and demographic metadata varied by source and participant and was provided uncurated.

TCRbeta CDR3 regions were amplified from genomic DNA by means of the immunoSEQ Assay, a bias-controlled multiplex PCR. As for the original processing: Within the assay, amplification of reference gene primers was used to estimate how many nucleated cells each sample contained. To quantify the absolute abundance of each unique TCRbeta CDR3 rearrangement, sequence reads were collapsed and filtered. For each sample, productive Simpson clonality was calculated by taking the square root of Simpson's diversity index across productive rearrangements. Held by TCRdb, this immuneACCESS table contains in-frame sequences only and omits some clones. Under half of the omission traces to an unresolved V gene where checked; the cause of the rest is unknown. Clone size and V and J calls were adopted from that table, with D and trimming inferred from the DNA. Within this sample are 160,000 or so clones, with more than 85% of them counted one time only. The ten largest make up around 2% of the sample.

In Seattle, one collaborating source enrolled patients while the infection was active and tracked those patients longitudinally over the course of disease. Collaborating institutions collected whole blood in K2EDTA tubes following their own protocols. Collaborator samples were shipped for TCRbeta analysis as frozen whole blood, isolated PBMCs, or DNA extracted from either sample type. The CDR3 runs 18 amino acids, cysteine and phenylalanine included. Only the CDR3 part of the read is kept: 54 bases, read in frame from the first base. V trim: 4 bases; J trim: 5 bases; unmatched bases: 18. CDR1 and CDR2, looked up from the germline V gene, are SGHTA and FQGNSA.

The sequenced sample consisted of peripheral blood. The sequence was obtained from a woman aged 60 to 75 with COVID-19, enrolled during active disease. Recombination linked TRBV7-2 to TRBJ2-7; 9 of the junction bases match TRBD1. CDR3 sequence: CASSSAGGTGGFRHEQYF. The bases are TGTGCCAGCAGCTCCGCAGGCGGTACAGGGGGCTTCCGCCACGAGCAGTACTTC.